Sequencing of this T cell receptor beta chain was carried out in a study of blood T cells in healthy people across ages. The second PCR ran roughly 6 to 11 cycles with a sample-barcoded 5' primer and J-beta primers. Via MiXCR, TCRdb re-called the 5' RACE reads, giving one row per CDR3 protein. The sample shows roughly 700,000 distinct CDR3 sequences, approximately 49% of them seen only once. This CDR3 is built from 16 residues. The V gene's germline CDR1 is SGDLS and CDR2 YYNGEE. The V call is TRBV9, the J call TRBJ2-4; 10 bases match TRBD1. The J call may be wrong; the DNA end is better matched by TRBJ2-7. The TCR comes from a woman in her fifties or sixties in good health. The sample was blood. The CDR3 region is CASSGAPGQGRYEQYF. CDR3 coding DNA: TGTGCCAGCAGCGGAGCACCGGGACAGGGGCGATACGAGCAGTACTTC.